The clone carrying this T cell receptor (beta chain) appeared once. Method: immunoSEQ multiplex PCR; TCRdb's copy keeps in-frame clones and lacks some. The sample holds approximately 53,000 clones, more than 85% seen once. The CDR3 runs 13 residues. Germline values: CDR1 SGHRS, CDR2 YFSETQ. Between the trimmed V and J ends, which lost 0 bases and 4 bases, there was a span of 7 bases. This sample is drawn from a study of control samples from healthy donors and cancer patients. The chain links TRBV5-1 to TRBJ1-1; tentatively, D is TRBD1 (5 bases). The sample consisted of PBMCs. The TCR comes from a man aged 30 to 45 with colorectal cancer. CDR3: CASSLGQSTEAFF. The CDR3 region has the DNA TGCGCCAGCAGCTTGGGACAGTCCACTGAAGCTTTCTTT.